Sequencing of this TCR beta chain was carried out in a study of vaccination and CD4 T cells after COVID-19. Study context: A median of approximately 100 days (range 35 to 161) separated diagnosis from post-COVID sampling. Investigators stimulated cells with overlapping spike peptides drawn from SARS-CoV-2, HCoV-NL63, HCoV-OC43 and HCoV-229E.

Points on this clonotype: Its antigen is currently unknown.

This CDR3 has 12 amino acids. Between the trimmed V and J ends, which lost 7 bases and 0 bases, there was a span of 7 bases. Germline CDR1 and CDR2: DFQATT and SNEGSKA (reference sequence). Overall study findings and caveats: Post-vaccination reactive clonotypes (median 38) did not differ significantly from post-infection (fewer than 24).

Scientists ran DNA taken from cultured CD4+ T cells through the Oncomine TCR Beta short-read assay for sequencing. TCRdb called the PCR reads again in MiXCR, with one record for every CDR3 protein. The sample contains 9,500 to 15,000 distinct CDR3 sequences, 30% of which appear only once. The treatment is: approximately 9-day PBMC culture with coronavirus spike peptide pools or control peptides (ViraFEST assay). First, ViraFEST expanded antigen-specific T cells with peptide pools, and next it sequenced the TCRs. The genes are TRBV20-1 and TRBJ2-4, with D hard to call. Source material: cultured CD4+ T cells from blood. The TCR originated in a human donor with COVID-19. CDR3 nucleotide sequence: TGCAGTGGCTGGGAAGCCAAAAACATTCAGTACTTC. Translation: CSGWEAKNIQYF.